These T cell receptor beta chains were read from a single sample in a study of T-cell reconstitution after alpha-beta-depleted transplantation in children. TCRdb independently ran MiXCR on the PCR reads; one entry per CDR3 protein. The sample contains 250,000 to 300,000 distinct CDR3 sequences, approximately 9.6% of which appear only once. Specimen: PBMCs from the stem cell graft donor, collected from the stem cell graft. These receptors all come from a human donor who donated a stem cell graft to a child with SCID. Each CDR3 is given without its conserved first and last residue. Size values are once, few and many counts, or a class for expanded clones, and some rows have none.

V	J	size	CDR3
TRBV11-2	TRBJ2-5	few	AVPGQLQETQY
TRBV5-5	TRBJ2-5	-	PCGGASRETQY
TRBV27	TRBJ1-5	-	ASSLGTGRNQPQH
TRBV5-1	TRBJ2-7	-	ASSFGTGEVDEQY
TRBV7-2	TRBJ2-1	few	ASSLRSTSLGEQF
TRBV5-1	TRBJ1-1	-	ASSLQGASTEAF
TRBV4-1	TRBJ1-4	-	ASSHLDGVNEKLF
TRBV10-3	TRBJ1-3	-	AISGWDAVIGNTIY
TRBV12-3/TRBV12-4	TRBJ1-1	many	ASSLSAMNTEAF
TRBV13	TRBJ1-1	-	ASSGTQGSPEAF
TRBV12-3/TRBV12-4	TRBJ1-1	-	ASSFRQVNTEAF
TRBV29-1	TRBJ2-5	-	SVEAAQETQY
TRBV20-1	TRBJ2-3	-	SARDRRGGLSNTQY
TRBV5-1	TRBJ1-3	many	ASSLAVGNSGNTIY
TRBV12-3/TRBV12-4	TRBJ2-2	few	ASSFPSTVNTGELF
TRBV27	TRBJ2-7	-	ASSGTPGQGAYEQY
TRBV11-1	TRBJ2-5	few	ASSLASPGQKYQETQY
TRBV10-3	TRBJ1-4	few	AISASRDRDEKLF